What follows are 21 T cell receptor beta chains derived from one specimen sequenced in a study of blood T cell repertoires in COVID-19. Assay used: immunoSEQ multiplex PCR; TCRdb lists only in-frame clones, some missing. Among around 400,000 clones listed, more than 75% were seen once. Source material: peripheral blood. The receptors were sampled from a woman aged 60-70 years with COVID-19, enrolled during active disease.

CDR3 bases: TGCAGCGTTGAAGAGCTCCCGCCGGGACTAGCGAACAATGAGCAGTTCTTC. This sequence encodes CSVEELPPGLANNEQFF. The chain employs TRBV29-1 and TRBJ2-1; 10 bases agree with TRBD2. Germline V gene sequence: CDR1 SQVTM, CDR2 ANQGSEA. The CDR3 loop spans 17 amino acids. After removal of 0 bases from V and 5 bases from J, the junction contained 10 bases not matched to a gene.

CDR3 DNA: TGTGCCATCAGGCAGGGTGTTGTTGGAAACACCATATATTTT. Amino acid sequence: CAIRQGVVGNTIYF. The chain is built from TRBV10-3 and TRBJ1-3; tentatively, D is TRBD1 (5 bases). Germline-derived CDR1 and CDR2 are ENHRY and SYGVKD. With 6 bases removed from V and 3 bases from J, the gap between germline ends came to 12 bases. CDR3 length: 14 amino acids.

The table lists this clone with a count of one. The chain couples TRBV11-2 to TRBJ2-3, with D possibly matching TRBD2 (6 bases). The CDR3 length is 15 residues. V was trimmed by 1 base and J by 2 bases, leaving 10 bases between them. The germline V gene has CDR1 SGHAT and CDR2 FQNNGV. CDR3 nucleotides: TGTGCCAGCAGCTTAGGAGCGGGCCTCACAGATACGCAGTATTTT. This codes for CASSLGAGLTDTQYF.

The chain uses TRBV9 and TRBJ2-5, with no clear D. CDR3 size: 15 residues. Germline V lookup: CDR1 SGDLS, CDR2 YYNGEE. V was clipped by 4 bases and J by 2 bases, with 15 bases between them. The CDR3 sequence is CASSPRVEAQETQYF. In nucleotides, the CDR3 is TGTGCCAGCAGCCCCCGGGTAGAGGCACAAGAGACCCAGTACTTC.

The CDR3 here is CASSSHRGRDSPLHF. The CDR3 coding sequence is TGTGCCAGCAGTTCCCACAGGGGTAGGGATTCACCCCTCCACTTT. The V call is TRBV6-5, the J call TRBJ1-6, with 7 bases identical to TRBD1. The J segment lost 8 bases and the V segment lost 4 bases, leaving 8 bases of the junction unmatched. Germline CDR1 is MNHEY and CDR2 is SVGAGI. The CDR3 has 15 amino acids.

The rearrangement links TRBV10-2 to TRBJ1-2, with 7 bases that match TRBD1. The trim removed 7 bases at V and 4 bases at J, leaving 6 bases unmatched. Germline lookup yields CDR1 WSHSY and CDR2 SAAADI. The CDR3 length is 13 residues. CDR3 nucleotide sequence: TGCGCCAGCAAAGGGGGCACAGGCTATGGCTACACCTTC. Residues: CASKGGTGYGYTF.

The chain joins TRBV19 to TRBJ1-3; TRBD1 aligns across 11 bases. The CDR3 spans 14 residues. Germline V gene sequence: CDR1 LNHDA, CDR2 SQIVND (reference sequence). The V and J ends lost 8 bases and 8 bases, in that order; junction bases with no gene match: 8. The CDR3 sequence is CASRDRGTGDTIYF. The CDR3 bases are TGTGCCAGTCGGGACAGGGGGACGGGGGACACCATATATTTT.

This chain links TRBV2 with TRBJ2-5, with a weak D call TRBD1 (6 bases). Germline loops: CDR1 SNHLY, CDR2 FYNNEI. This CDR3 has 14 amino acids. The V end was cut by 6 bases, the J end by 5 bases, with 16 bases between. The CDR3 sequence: CASSPPWGRETQYF. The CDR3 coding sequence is TGTGCCAGCAGCCCCCCATGGGGGCGGGAGACCCAGTACTTC.

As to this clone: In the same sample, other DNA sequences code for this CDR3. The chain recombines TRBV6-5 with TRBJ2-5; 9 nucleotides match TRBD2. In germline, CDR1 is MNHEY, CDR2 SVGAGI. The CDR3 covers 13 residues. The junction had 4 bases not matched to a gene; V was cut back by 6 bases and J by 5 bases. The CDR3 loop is CASRRGGGETQYF. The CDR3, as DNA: TGTGCCAGCAGGCGGGGGGGCGGGGAGACCCAGTACTTC.

The CDR3: CASSPALTGVREKLFF. Written as DNA, the CDR3 is TGTGCCAGCAGCCCAGCCCTAACAGGGGTTAGGGAAAAACTGTTTTTT. The chain carries TRBV7-6 and TRBJ1-4, with 7 bases lining up with TRBD1. This CDR3 has 16 residues. V was pared by 5 bases and J by 8 bases, with 14 bases of the junction left unmatched. The germline CDR1 and CDR2 sequences are SGHVS and FNYEAQ.

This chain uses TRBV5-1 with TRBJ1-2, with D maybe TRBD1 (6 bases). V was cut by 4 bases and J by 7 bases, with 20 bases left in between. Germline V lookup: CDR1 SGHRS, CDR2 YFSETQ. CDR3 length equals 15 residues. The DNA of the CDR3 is TGCGCCAGCAGCGTTTCACAGGGTCTCAGATCTGGCTACACCTTC. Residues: CASSVSQGLRSGYTF.

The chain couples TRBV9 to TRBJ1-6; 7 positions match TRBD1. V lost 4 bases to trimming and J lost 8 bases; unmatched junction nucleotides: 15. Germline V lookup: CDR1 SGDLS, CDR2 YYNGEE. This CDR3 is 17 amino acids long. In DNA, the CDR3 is TGTGCCAGCAGCCCACGTAGTAGAGGACAGGATGATTCACCCCTCCACTTT. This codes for CASSPRSRGQDDSPLHF.

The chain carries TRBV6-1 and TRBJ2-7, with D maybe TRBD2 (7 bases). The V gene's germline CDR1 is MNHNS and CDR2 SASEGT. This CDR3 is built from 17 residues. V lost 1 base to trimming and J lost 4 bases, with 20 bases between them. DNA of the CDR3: TGTGCCAGCAGTGAAGGGGTGTGGGGGGGCCGAGGATACGAGCAGTACTTC. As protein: CASSEGVWGGRGYEQYF.

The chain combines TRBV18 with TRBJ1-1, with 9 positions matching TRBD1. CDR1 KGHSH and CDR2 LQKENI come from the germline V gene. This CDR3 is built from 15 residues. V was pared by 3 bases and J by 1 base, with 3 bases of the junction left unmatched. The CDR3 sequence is CASSPGQGSNTEAFF. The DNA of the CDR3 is TGTGCCAGCTCACCGGGACAGGGATCGAACACTGAAGCTTTCTTT.

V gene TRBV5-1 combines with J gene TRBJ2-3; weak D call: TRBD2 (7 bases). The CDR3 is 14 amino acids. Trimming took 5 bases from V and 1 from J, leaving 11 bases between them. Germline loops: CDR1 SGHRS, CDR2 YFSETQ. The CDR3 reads CASRRGAGTDTQYF. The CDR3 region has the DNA TGCGCCAGCAGACGGGGGGCCGGCACAGATACGCAGTATTTT.

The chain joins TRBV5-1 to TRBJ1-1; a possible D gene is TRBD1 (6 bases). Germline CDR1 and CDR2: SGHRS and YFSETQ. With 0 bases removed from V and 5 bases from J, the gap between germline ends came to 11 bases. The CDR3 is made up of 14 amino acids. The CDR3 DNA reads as TGCGCCAGCAGCTTGGACAGGGATAGGACTGAAGCTTTCTTT. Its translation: CASSLDRDRTEAFF.

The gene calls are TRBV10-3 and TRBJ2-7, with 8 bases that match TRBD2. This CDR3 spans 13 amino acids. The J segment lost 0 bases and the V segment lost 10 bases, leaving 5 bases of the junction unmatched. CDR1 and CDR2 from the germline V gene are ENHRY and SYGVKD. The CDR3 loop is CATLAGSSYEQYF. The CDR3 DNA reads TGTGCCACCTTAGCGGGGAGCTCCTACGAGCAGTACTTC.

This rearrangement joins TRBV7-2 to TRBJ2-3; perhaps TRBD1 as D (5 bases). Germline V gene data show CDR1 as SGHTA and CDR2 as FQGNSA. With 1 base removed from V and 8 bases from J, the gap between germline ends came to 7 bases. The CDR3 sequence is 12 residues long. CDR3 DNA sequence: TGTGCCAGCAGCTTAGAGGGGCCTACGCAGTATTTT. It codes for CASSLEGPTQYF.

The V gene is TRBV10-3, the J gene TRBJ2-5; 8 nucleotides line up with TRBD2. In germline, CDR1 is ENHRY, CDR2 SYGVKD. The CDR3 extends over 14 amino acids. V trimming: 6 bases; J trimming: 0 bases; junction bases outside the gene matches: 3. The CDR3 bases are TGTGCCATCAGGGCGGGGGGTAACCAAGAGACCCAGTACTTC. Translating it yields CAIRAGGNQETQYF.

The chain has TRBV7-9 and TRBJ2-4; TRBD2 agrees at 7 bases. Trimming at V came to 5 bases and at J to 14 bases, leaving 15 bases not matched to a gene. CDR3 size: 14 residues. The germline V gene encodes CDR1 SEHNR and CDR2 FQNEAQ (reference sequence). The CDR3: CASSPTGDYEIKYF. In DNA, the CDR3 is TGTGCCAGCAGCCCAACCGGGGACTACGAAATAAAGTACTTC.

The CDR3: CASSWGGRNTEAFF. The CDR3 bases are TGTGCCAGCAGCTGGGGGGGGCGGAACACTGAAGCTTTCTTT. The chain links TRBV6-1 to TRBJ1-1; perhaps TRBD1 as D (6 bases). Trimming pared 6 bases from V and 1 base from J, leaving 12 bases between. Germline loops: CDR1 MNHNS, CDR2 SASEGT. CDR3 length: 14 amino acids.